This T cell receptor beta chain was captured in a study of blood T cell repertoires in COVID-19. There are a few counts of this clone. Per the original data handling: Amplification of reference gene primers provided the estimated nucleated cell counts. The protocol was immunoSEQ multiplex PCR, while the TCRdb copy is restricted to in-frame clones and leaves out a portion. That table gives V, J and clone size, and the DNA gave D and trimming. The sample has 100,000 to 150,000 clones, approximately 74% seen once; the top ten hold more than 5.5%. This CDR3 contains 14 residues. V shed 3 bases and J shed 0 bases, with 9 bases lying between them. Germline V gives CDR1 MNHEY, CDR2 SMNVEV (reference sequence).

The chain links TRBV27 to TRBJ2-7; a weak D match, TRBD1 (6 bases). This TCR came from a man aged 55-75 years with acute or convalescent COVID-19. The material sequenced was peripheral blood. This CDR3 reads CASSFWDNSYEQYF. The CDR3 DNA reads TGTGCCAGCAGTTTTTGGGACAACTCCTACGAGCAGTACTTC.